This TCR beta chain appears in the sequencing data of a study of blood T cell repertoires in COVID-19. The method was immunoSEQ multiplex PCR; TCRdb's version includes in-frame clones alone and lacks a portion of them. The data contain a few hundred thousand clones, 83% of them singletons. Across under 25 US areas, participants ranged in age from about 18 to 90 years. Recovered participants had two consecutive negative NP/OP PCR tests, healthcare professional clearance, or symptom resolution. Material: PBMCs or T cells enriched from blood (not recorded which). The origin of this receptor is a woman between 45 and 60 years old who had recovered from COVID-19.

The CDR3 loop is CASSPWRAGANVLTF. The CDR3 bases are TGTGCCAGCAGCCCTTGGCGGGCTGGGGCCAACGTCCTGACTTTC. This chain connects TRBV11-2 to TRBJ2-6; TRBD2 is a possible D gene (5 bases). Trimming took 5 bases from V and 2 from J, leaving 10 bases between them. CDR3 length: 15 residues. CDR1 SGHAT and CDR2 FQNNGV come from the germline V gene.